The clone carrying this T cell receptor beta chain was seen ten or more times. The data originate from a study of T cells in Graves' hyperthyroidism and ophthalmopathy. Using RNA transcripts as the source, TCR beta CDR3 regions were amplified. HTBI primers drove first-round RT-PCR of the TCR CDR3. TCRdb re-called the multiplex PCR reads with MiXCR, one entry per CDR3 protein. This table holds about 300,000 distinct CDR3 sequences, roughly a fifth found once. Sequenced material: blood. This TCR was sampled from a man in his forties or fifties with Graves' ophthalmopathy.

The CDR3 loop reads CASSLRSGTQYF. The CDR3, as DNA: TGTGCCAGCAGTCTCAGGTCCGGTACGCAGTATTTT. The rearrangement uses TRBV12-3 or TRBV12-4 and TRBJ2-3; D not certain. The CDR3 runs 12 residues. The germline V and J ends were trimmed by 5 bases and 8 bases, with 11 bases remaining between them.